This T cell receptor (beta chain) emerged from a study of memory CD4+ T cells and cytomegalovirus serostatus. For the study at large: This sample comes from healthy Belgian adults, 9 CMV seropositive, around 26 seronegative. Findings and caveats of the study: Median bootstrapped AUC for CMV status was approximately 0.96 originally, 0.85 to 0.92 US-trained. Each of 65 to 75 CMV-associated TCRbeta sequences occurred in one to five individuals.

This clone was seen just once. Its specificity is unknown. Some clones are missing from TCRdb's copy, which holds only in-frame ones; the method was immunoSEQ multiplex PCR. The table lists some 53,000 clones, around 78% of them singletons. Single viable CD3+CD4+CD8-CD45RO+ cells were sorted as the memory CD4+ T cells. Positive selection with CD4 microbeads enriched total CD4+ T cells. With 10 bases removed from V and 4 bases from J, the gap between germline ends came to 19 bases. Germline values: CDR1 ENHRY, CDR2 SYGVKD. CDR3 length equals 14 residues. Source material: memory CD4+ T cells from blood. The sequence was obtained from an adult in good health and CMV-seronegative. The chain has TRBV10-3 and TRBJ1-2; D gene uncertain. The CDR3 sequence: CASSEVSETYGYTF. Here the CDR3 DNA reads TGTGCCAGCAGCGAGGTGTCCGAGACCTATGGCTACACCTTC.